These T cell receptor beta chains were read from a single sample in a study of T-cell memory formation after mild COVID-19. TCRdb independently ran MiXCR on the 5' RACE reads; one entry per CDR3 protein. The sample has roughly 100,000 distinct CDR3 sequences, about 17% seen once. Sequenced sample: PBMCs or a T cell subset sorted from them (not recorded which). The receptors originated from an adult woman who had mild COVID-19 (a few samples of this study predate the infection). Cell type and time point are not known. Both conserved end residues are part of each CDR3. D genes are given only for firm matches. The size of a clone is reported for some rows only, either as once, few or many, or as a class for expanded clones.

V: TRBV27
size: few
D: -
J: TRBJ2-1
DNA: TGTGCCAGCAGTAGCCCCCTCGGGGGAGTAAACAATGAGCAGTTCTTC
CDR3: CASSSPLGGVNNEQFF

V: TRBV4-1
size: -
D: TRBD2
J: TRBJ2-1
DNA: TGCGCCAGCAGCCAAGGTGACAGCGGGGGGGCCGATGAGCAGTTCTTC
CDR3: CASSQGDSGGADEQFF

V: TRBV6-5
size: -
D: TRBD2
J: TRBJ2-1
DNA: TGTGCCAGCAGTGACCTAGCGGGGGGGGTCAATGAGCAGTTCTTC
CDR3: CASSDLAGGVNEQFF

V: TRBV5-1
size: few
D: -
J: TRBJ1-5
DNA: TGCGCCAGCAGCTTGTTCGGAGATAGCAATCAGCCCCAGCATTTT
CDR3: CASSLFGDSNQPQHF

V: TRBV19
size: -
D: -
J: TRBJ2-1
DNA: TGTGCCAGTAGTATAGTGCTAGATTCGTACAATGAGCAGTTCTTC
CDR3: CASSIVLDSYNEQFF

V: TRBV4-2
size: many
D: -
J: TRBJ2-7
DNA: TGTGCCAGCAGCCAAGAGGGCCCCTCGACCTACGAGCAGTACTTC
CDR3: CASSQEGPSTYEQYF

V: TRBV5-6
size: few
D: -
J: TRBJ2-2
DNA: TGTGCCAGCAGCTTGTCCCCCCAGGCGAACACCGGGGAGCTGTTTTTT
CDR3: CASSLSPQANTGELFF

V: TRBV11-2
size: -
D: TRBD1
J: TRBJ2-1
DNA: TGTGCCAGCAGCATGACAGGGGGCTCGAGGAATGAGCAGTTCTTC
CDR3: CASSMTGGSRNEQFF

V: TRBV15
size: -
D: -
J: TRBJ2-1
DNA: TGTGCCACCAGCAGAGGGCAGGACCCCCGGGAGGAGCAGTTCTTC
CDR3: CATSRGQDPREEQFF

V: TRBV7-9
size: few
D: TRBD1
J: TRBJ2-7
DNA: TGTGCCAGCAGCCACACAGGGGGCTCCTACGAGCAGTACTTC
CDR3: CASSHTGGSYEQYF

V: TRBV7-2
size: -
D: -
J: TRBJ2-6
DNA: TGTGCCAGCAGCTTAGACAGAGTCTCTGGGGCCAACGTCCTGACTTTC
CDR3: CASSLDRVSGANVLTF

V: TRBV6-5
size: -
D: -
J: TRBJ2-7
DNA: TGTGCCAGCAGTCACGGGACCGACTCCTACGAGCAGTACTTC
CDR3: CASSHGTDSYEQYF

V: TRBV29-1
size: few
D: -
J: TRBJ1-1
DNA: TGCAGCGTTGCACTGAGTGAAGCTTTCTTT
CDR3: CSVALSEAFF

V: TRBV9
size: few
D: -
J: TRBJ1-2
DNA: TGTGCCAGCAGCGCCGTCCTCTATGGCTACACCTTC
CDR3: CASSAVLYGYTF

V: TRBV12-3/TRBV12-4
size: many
D: -
J: TRBJ2-1
DNA: TGTGCCAGCAGTTTAGAGTCCTACAGGAATGAGCAGTTCTTC
CDR3: CASSLESYRNEQFF

V: TRBV4-2
size: -
D: TRBD2
J: TRBJ2-3
DNA: TGTGCCAGCAGCCAATACCAAACGGGACTAGCGGGCACAGATACGCAGTATTTT
CDR3: CASSQYQTGLAGTDTQYF

V: TRBV15
size: many
D: -
J: TRBJ2-1
DNA: TGTGCCACCAGCAGAGTGTTAGGTAGAGGTAATGAGCAGTTCTTC
CDR3: CATSRVLGRGNEQFF

V: TRBV4-1
size: few
D: -
J: TRBJ2-3
DNA: TGCGCCAGCAGCCAAGACAGGGGGGGGGACACAGATACGCAGTATTTT
CDR3: CASSQDRGGDTDTQYF

V: TRBV14
size: -
D: -
J: TRBJ2-7
DNA: TGTGCCAGCAGCCAAGCCCGAAGGGGAGGCTACGAGCAGTACTTC
CDR3: CASSQARRGGYEQYF

V: TRBV4-3
size: -
D: -
J: TRBJ2-2
DNA: TGCGCCAGCAGCCAAGATAAGGGTTCGCCCGGGGAGCTGTTTTTT
CDR3: CASSQDKGSPGELFF

V: TRBV12-3/TRBV12-4
size: -
D: -
J: TRBJ2-3
DNA: TGTGCCAGCAGCGTCGGAGCGGATTCCACAGATACGCAGTATTTT
CDR3: CASSVGADSTDTQYF

V: TRBV4-2
size: many
D: TRBD2
J: TRBJ2-7
DNA: TGTGCCAGCAGCCAAGAAGACGGGGGGTCCGGGGAGCAGTACTTC
CDR3: CASSQEDGGSGEQYF

V: TRBV30
size: -
D: TRBD1
J: TRBJ1-4
DNA: TGTGCCTGGAGCGGCACAGGGGGCGCGAGGGAAAAACTGTTTTTT
CDR3: CAWSGTGGAREKLFF

V: TRBV4-2
size: -
D: -
J: TRBJ2-7
DNA: TGTGCCAGCAGCCAAGAGACAGGCTCAGCCTACGAGCAGTACTTC
CDR3: CASSQETGSAYEQYF

V: TRBV7-2
size: once
D: TRBD2
J: TRBJ2-1
DNA: TGTGCCAGCAGCGGGATCGCGGGGGGCGGGGTGGAGCAGTTCTTC
CDR3: CASSGIAGGGVEQFF

V: TRBV7-8
size: many
D: -
J: TRBJ2-3
DNA: TGTGCCAGCAGCCCCGGACAGCTAGTAAATGTTACGCAGTATTTT
CDR3: CASSPGQLVNVTQYF

V: TRBV12-3/TRBV12-4
size: -
D: TRBD1
J: TRBJ2-7
DNA: TGTGCCAGCAGTCTAGACGGACAGGACCCCTACGAGCAGTACTTC
CDR3: CASSLDGQDPYEQYF

V: TRBV5-1
size: -
D: TRBD1
J: TRBJ2-3
DNA: TGCGCCAGCAGCAAACAGGGGACAGATACGCAGTATTTT
CDR3: CASSKQGTDTQYF

V: TRBV4-3
size: -
D: TRBD1
J: TRBJ2-7
DNA: TGCGCCAGCAGCCAAGACTTCACAGGGGACTCCTACGAGCAGTACTTC
CDR3: CASSQDFTGDSYEQYF

V: TRBV5-1
size: few
D: -
J: TRBJ2-7
DNA: TGCGCCAGCAGCAGGGAAGAACGGGCCTACGAGCAGTACTTC
CDR3: CASSREERAYEQYF

V: TRBV9
size: few
D: -
J: TRBJ1-6
DNA: TGTGCCAGCAGCGCGTCAGGGGTTGAGGGTTCACCCCTCCACTTT
CDR3: CASSASGVEGSPLHF

V: TRBV7-9
size: -
D: TRBD2
J: TRBJ2-1
DNA: TGTGCCAGCAGCTTAAGCGGGGGGTTAATAAATGAGCAGTTCTTC
CDR3: CASSLSGGLINEQFF

V: TRBV11-2
size: -
D: TRBD1
J: TRBJ1-4
DNA: TGTGCCAGCAGCGACTACCCCGGACAGGGGACTAATGAAAAACTGTTTTTT
CDR3: CASSDYPGQGTNEKLFF

V: TRBV12-3/TRBV12-4
size: few
D: -
J: TRBJ2-7
DNA: TGTGCCAGCAGTTTCGGAGGGGCCTACGAGCAGTACTTC
CDR3: CASSFGGAYEQYF

V: TRBV29-1
size: -
D: -
J: TRBJ2-1
DNA: TGCAGCGTCCCGGAGCTCAATGAGCAGTTCTTC
CDR3: CSVPELNEQFF

V: TRBV9
size: -
D: -
J: TRBJ2-1
DNA: TGTGCCAGCAGCGTCGCTAATGGGCAGTTCTTC
CDR3: CASSVANGQFF

V: TRBV7-6
size: -
D: -
J: TRBJ2-7
DNA: TGTGCCAGCAGCCCGTCGAGTGCAGGGGGGCTATACGAGCAGTACTTC
CDR3: CASSPSSAGGLYEQYF

V: TRBV15
size: many
D: -
J: TRBJ1-1
DNA: TGTGCCACCAGCAGAGACAGCCCAGGGAACACTGAAGCTTTCTTT
CDR3: CATSRDSPGNTEAFF

V: TRBV15
size: -
D: -
J: TRBJ1-1
DNA: TGTGCCACCAGCAGTGATACCGAGGTGAACACTGAAGCTTTCTTT
CDR3: CATSSDTEVNTEAFF

V: TRBV12-3/TRBV12-4
size: -
D: -
J: TRBJ2-7
DNA: TGTGCCAGCAGCCTAGATCTTACAGGAGGCGAGCAGTACTTC
CDR3: CASSLDLTGGEQYF

V: TRBV12-3/TRBV12-4
size: -
D: -
J: TRBJ2-5
DNA: TGTGCCAGCAGTTTGAGTGAACAGACCCAGTACTTC
CDR3: CASSLSEQTQYF

V: TRBV7-8
size: -
D: -
J: TRBJ1-6
DNA: TGTGCCAGCAGCTTCAGACAGTTTAATTCACCCCTCCACTTT
CDR3: CASSFRQFNSPLHF

V: TRBV4-1
size: many
D: -
J: TRBJ2-3
DNA: TGCGCCAGCAGCCCGCTAGGGGAACCAGATACGCAGTATTTT
CDR3: CASSPLGEPDTQYF

V: TRBV27
size: few
D: TRBD2
J: TRBJ2-7
DNA: TGTGCCAGCAGTTTAGAGGGGACTAGCGGGGACTACGAGCAGTACTTC
CDR3: CASSLEGTSGDYEQYF

V: TRBV6-5
size: -
D: -
J: TRBJ2-1
DNA: TGTGCCAGCAGTTACGGGGGGTATGAGCAGTTCTTC
CDR3: CASSYGGYEQFF